The 25 T cell receptor beta chains presented below share a single source sample, sequenced in a study of T cell responses to AZD1222 COVID-19 vaccine. Clones were sequenced by immunoSEQ multiplex PCR, and TCRdb holds only the in-frame ones, with some missing. Of around 180,000 clones listed, roughly 92% are singletons. Specimen: peripheral blood, collected on day 0 of AZD1222 vaccination. The receptors shown here come from an adult in good health.

The genes are TRBV5-1 and TRBJ1-1; 10 nucleotides match TRBD1. The germline gives CDR1 SGHRS, CDR2 YFSETQ. The CDR3 is made up of 16 amino acids. Trimming cost V 5 bases and J 0 bases; bases outside gene matches: 7. The CDR3, as DNA: TGCGCCAGCAGACGAATGGGGACAGGGGTGAACACTGAAGCTTTCTTT. It yields the protein CASRRMGTGVNTEAFF.

The gene calls are TRBV5-4 and TRBJ2-5; D may be TRBD1 (6 bases). Germline V gene lookup returns CDR1 SGHNT and CDR2 YYREEE (reference sequence). Trimming left V 4 bases short and J 5 bases short, with 12 bases between. This CDR3 spans 13 amino acids. The CDR3 spells CASSRTGMETQYF. The DNA of the CDR3 is TGTGCCAGCAGCAGAACAGGGATGGAGACCCAGTACTTC.

This CDR3 reads CASSGGASGPYEQYF. Here the CDR3 DNA reads TGTGCCAGCAGCGGGGGGGCTAGCGGACCCTACGAGCAGTACTTC. This chain links TRBV5-4 with TRBJ2-7; perhaps TRBD2 as D (7 bases). There are 15 residues in the CDR3. Germline V gene lookup returns CDR1 SGHNT and CDR2 YYREEE (reference sequence). V shed 4 bases and J shed 2 bases, with 16 bases lying between them.

The J gene is TRBJ2-1, the V gene TRBV30; D is unclear. This CDR3 is 11 amino acids long. Germline values: CDR1 GTSNPN, CDR2 SVGIG (reference sequence). With 1 base removed from V and 10 bases from J, the gap between germline ends came to 8 bases. Written as DNA, the CDR3 is TGTGCCTGGAGTGAAGGTGGGGAGCAGTTCTTC. It encodes CAWSEGGEQFF.

The J gene is TRBJ2-7, the V gene TRBV6-5, with 8 bases matching TRBD2. Looked up from germline, CDR1 is MNHEY and CDR2 is SVGAGI. This CDR3 is built from 14 residues. Trimming removed 2 bases from V and 2 bases from J; junction bases left unmatched: 2. The CDR3 sequence is CASSYAGGAYEQYF. Written as DNA, the CDR3 is TGTGCCAGCAGTTACGCGGGGGGCGCCTACGAGCAGTACTTC.

The CDR3 bases are TGTGCCAGCAGTGAAGCCCGCGCCGGGACCATACAGTTCTTC. It codes for CASSEARAGTIQFF. The V and J genes are TRBV2 and TRBJ2-1; perhaps D is TRBD1 or TRBD2 (5 bases each). Per the germline V gene, CDR1 is SNHLY and CDR2 is FYNNEI. CDR3 size: 14 residues. Deletions cut 0 bases from V and 13 bases from J, with 16 bases between.

The chain carries TRBV19 and TRBJ2-6; D not certain. From germline, CDR1 is LNHDA and CDR2 SQIVND (reference sequence). The CDR3 runs to 15 residues. V lost 5 bases and J 2 bases, leaving 10 bases between the germline ends. CDR3 protein: CASSPRWAGANVLTF. The DNA of the CDR3 is TGTGCCAGTAGTCCCAGATGGGCTGGGGCCAACGTCCTGACTTTC.

This chain connects TRBV19 to TRBJ1-5; TRBD1 is a possible D gene (6 bases). This CDR3 contains 15 residues. The germline CDR1 and CDR2 sequences are LNHDA and SQIVND (reference sequence). V was shortened by 3 bases and J by 7 bases, with 16 bases between the two germline ends. CDR3 sequence: CASSIPDRMLQPQHF. CDR3 coding DNA: TGTGCCAGTAGTATCCCAGACAGGATGCTGCAGCCCCAGCATTTT.

The chain has TRBV11-3 and TRBJ1-4; a possible D gene is TRBD1 (5 bases). Germline V gene data show CDR1 as SGHNT and CDR2 as YENEEA. V lost 3 bases and J 4 bases, leaving 12 bases between the germline ends. CDR3 size: 15 residues. CDR3 nucleotide sequence: TGTGCCAGCAGCTTCGAGGGGCCCTATAATGAAAAACTGTTTTTT. It is translated as CASSFEGPYNEKLFF.

The J gene is TRBJ2-1, the V gene TRBV5-1, with D possibly TRBD2 on 6 matching bases. The CDR3 sequence is 15 residues long. CDR1 and CDR2 (germline): SGHRS, YFSETQ. Between the trimmed V and J ends, which lost 0 bases and 1 base, there was a span of 8 bases. The CDR3 DNA sequence: TGCGCCAGCAGCTTGGTCGGGGGTTCCTACAATGAGCAGTTCTTC. It encodes CASSLVGGSYNEQFF. The full variable domain, in which reference TRBV5-1 and TRBJ2-1 provide the parts outside the CDR3, is KAGVTQTPRYLIKTRGQQVTLSCSPISGHRSVSWYQQTPGQGLQFLFEYFSETQRNKGNFPGRFSGRQFSNSRSEMNVSTLELGDSALYLCASSLVGGSYNEQFFGPGTRLTVL.

The rearrangement joins TRBV4-2 to TRBJ2-1, with 10 bases fitting TRBD1. J lost 8 bases, V lost 4 bases, and 11 bases had no gene match. Germline V gene data show CDR1 as LGHNA and CDR2 as YNFKEQ. CDR3 length equals 16 residues. CDR3 DNA sequence: TGTGCCAGCAGCCCACGGGGGACAGGGGTGAGTGATGAGCAGTTCTTC. Its translation is CASSPRGTGVSDEQFF.

This clone has just one count. CDR3 DNA sequence: TGTGCCAGCAGTTCGCTTCGAGGTGCTAACTATGGCTACACCTTC. This gives the protein CASSSLRGANYGYTF. The rearrangement joins TRBV6-5 to TRBJ1-2; the D is unclear. Germline V gene lookup returns CDR1 MNHEY and CDR2 SVGAGI. The CDR3 loop spans 15 amino acids. V was pared by 4 bases and J by 0 bases, with 12 bases between.

The rearrangement uses TRBV10-3 and TRBJ2-5, with a tentative D call TRBD2 (5 bases). This CDR3 has 13 amino acids. The germline gives CDR1 ENHRY, CDR2 SYGVKD. With 7 bases removed from V and 4 bases from J, the gap between germline ends came to 13 bases. In DNA form, the CDR3 reads TGTGCCATCACAGCGGTGCTAGGAGAGACCCAGTACTTC. Its protein product is CAITAVLGETQYF.

The chain is built from TRBV2 and TRBJ2-1, with 7 bases lining up with TRBD2. After removal of 7 bases from V and 0 bases from J, the junction contained 3 bases not matched to a gene. Germline loops: CDR1 SNHLY, CDR2 FYNNEI. The CDR3 is made up of 14 amino acids. CDR3 in amino acids: CASKGGSSYNEQFF. CDR3 nucleotide sequence: TGTGCCAGCAAGGGCGGGAGCTCCTACAATGAGCAGTTCTTC.

The chain combines TRBV19 with TRBJ1-2; 9 bases agree with TRBD1. Germline CDR1 and CDR2: LNHDA and SQIVND (reference sequence). After removal of 5 bases from V and 2 bases from J, the junction contained 9 bases not matched to a gene. CDR3 length: 16 amino acids. The CDR3 DNA reads as TGTGCCAGTAGTCCGAGGGACAGGGACGGCAACTATGGCTACACCTTC. This translates into CASSPRDRDGNYGYTF.

V gene TRBV11-2 combines with J gene TRBJ2-1; 8 positions agree with TRBD1. The CDR3 is made up of 16 amino acids. Looked up from germline, CDR1 is SGHAT and CDR2 is FQNNGV. Germline trimming cut 1 base from V and 2 bases from J; bases unmatched to any gene: 4. CDR3 loop: CASSLVTGGTYNEQFF. In nucleotides, the CDR3 is TGTGCCAGCAGCTTAGTCACAGGGGGGACCTACAATGAGCAGTTCTTC.

The V and J genes are TRBV21-1 and TRBJ2-7; TRBD1 is the table's D call, not checked against the DNA. TRBV21-1 constitutes a pseudogene. The CDR3 is made up of 15 amino acids. The CDR3 loop is CASSNRYYRPYEQYF. The DNA for the CDR3 is TGTGCCAGCAGCAATAGATATTACAGGCCCTACGAGCAGTACTTC.

CDR3 nucleotides: TGTGCCAGCTCACCACCGCCAGGGGGGCCAGATACGCAGTATTTT. Amino acids: CASSPPPGGPDTQYF. The V call is TRBV18, the J call TRBJ2-3; possible D gene TRBD1, 7 bases. The length of the CDR3 is 15 residues. Trimming cost V 0 bases and J 4 bases, with 11 bases left between them. The V gene's germline CDR1 is KGHSH and CDR2 LQKENI.

The rearrangement links TRBV10-3 to TRBJ2-2; D possibly corresponds to TRBD1 (6 bases). This CDR3 spans 14 amino acids. The V and J ends lost 8 bases and 2 bases respectively, with 12 bases between them. Germline assignment: CDR1 ENHRY and CDR2 SYGVKD. The CDR3 loop reads CAIHGTPNTGELFF. The CDR3 DNA reads as TGTGCCATCCACGGGACACCTAACACCGGGGAGCTGTTTTTT.

This sequence joins TRBV7-6 and TRBJ2-3; TRBD2 aligns across 9 bases. This CDR3 comprises 17 residues. In germline, CDR1 is SGHVS, CDR2 FNYEAQ. J lost 0 bases, V lost 0 bases, and 4 bases had no gene match. CDR3 loop: CASSLAFTSGSTDTQYF. The DNA of the CDR3 is TGTGCCAGCAGCTTAGCGTTTACTAGCGGGAGCACAGATACGCAGTATTTT.

This rearrangement joins TRBV4-1 to TRBJ2-5; D remains ambiguous. V gave up 0 bases and J gave up 5 bases, with 22 bases separating them. Looked up from germline, CDR1 is MGHRA and CDR2 is YSYEKL. The CDR3 consists of 18 residues. DNA for the CDR3: TGCGCCAGCAGCCAAGAATACGTTGGGTTCCCGACTCCGGAGACCCAGTACTTC. Amino acids: CASSQEYVGFPTPETQYF.

J is TRBJ2-3 and V is TRBV4-3; D is possibly TRBD2 (6 bases). V shed 1 base and J shed 2 bases, with 13 bases lying between them. CDR1 is LGHNA, CDR2 YSLEER, per germline. This CDR3 has 16 residues. This chain's CDR3 is CASSQGPGGITDTQYF. The CDR3 bases are TGCGCCAGCAGCCAAGGTCCCGGCGGGATCACAGATACGCAGTATTTT.

The chain combines TRBV6-5 with TRBJ2-4; 7 bases fit TRBD2. V was clipped by 8 bases and J by 4 bases; unmatched bases: 11. The CDR3 totals 15 residues. The germline CDR1 and CDR2 sequences are MNHEY and SVGAGI. The CDR3 is CASAPKLGGKNIQYF. The CDR3, as DNA: TGTGCCAGCGCCCCGAAGCTGGGGGGGAAAAACATTCAGTACTTC.

The rearrangement uses TRBV3-1 (or the pseudogene TRBV3-2) and TRBJ1-1; D is possibly TRBD1 (6 bases). The CDR3 runs 15 residues. Trimming took off 4 bases at V and 3 bases at J, with 15 bases between the two ends. CDR1 and CDR2 (germline): LGHDT, YNNKEL (reference sequence). CDR3 sequence (DNA): TGTGCCAGCAGCCCCCGGACAGCTGTCGACACTGAAGCTTTCTTT. Its translation: CASSPRTAVDTEAFF.

In DNA form, the CDR3 reads TGTGCCAGCAGCTCCCGGGACAGGGGGCAGGGTGGCTACACCTTC. It encodes CASSSRDRGQGGYTF. V and J are TRBV5-4 and TRBJ1-2, with 12 bases lining up with TRBD1. This CDR3 has 15 residues. V was pared by 3 bases and J by 7 bases, with 7 bases of the junction left unmatched. The germline CDR1 and CDR2 sequences are SGHNT and YYREEE (reference sequence). The full variable domain, with the rest looked up from reference TRBV5-4 and TRBJ1-2, is ETGVTQSPTHLIKTRGQQVTLRCSSQSGHNTVSWYQQALGQGPQFIFQYYREEENGRGNFPPRFSGLQFPNYSSELNVNALELDDSALYLCASSSRDRGQGGYTFGSGTRLTVV.